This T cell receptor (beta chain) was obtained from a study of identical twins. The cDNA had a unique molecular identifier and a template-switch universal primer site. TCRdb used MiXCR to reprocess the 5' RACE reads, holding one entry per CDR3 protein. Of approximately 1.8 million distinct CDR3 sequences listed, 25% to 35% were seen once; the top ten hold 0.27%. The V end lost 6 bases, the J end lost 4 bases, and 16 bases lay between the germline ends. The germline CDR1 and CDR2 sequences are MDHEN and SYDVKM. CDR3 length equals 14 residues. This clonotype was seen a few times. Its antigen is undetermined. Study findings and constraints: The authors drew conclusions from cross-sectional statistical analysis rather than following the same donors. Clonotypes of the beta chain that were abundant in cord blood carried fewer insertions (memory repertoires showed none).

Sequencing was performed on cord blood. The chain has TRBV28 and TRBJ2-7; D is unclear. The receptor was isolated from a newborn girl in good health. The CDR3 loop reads CASRAVPGKYEQYF. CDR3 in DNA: TGTGCCAGCAGAGCCGTCCCAGGAAAGTACGAGCAGTACTTC.